This TCR beta chain derives from a study of human T cells and chemical hapten exposure. Findings and caveats of the study: DPC sensitization produced no change in TCRs with frequency above 1 in 1000. Donors in the study had alopecia, meaning their immune response may differ from healthy people's.

This clonotype was detected many times. The antigen remains unidentified. Each CDR3 protein is one row after TCRdb ran MiXCR on the RACE reads. The sample lists fewer than 50,000 distinct CDR3 sequences, around 7.6% occurring once. Time point noted: pre-sensitization, week 0. The treatment denotes: therapeutic diphenylcyclopropenone sensitization with weekly scalp DPC. V shed 7 bases and J 6 bases; nucleotides not matched to a gene: 9. The CDR3 runs 15 residues. Germline V gene lookup returns CDR1 SEHNR and CDR2 FQNEAQ (reference sequence). The material was whole blood, obtained in connection with sensitization to the hapten diphenylcyclopropenone (DPC). The chain joins TRBV7-9 to TRBJ2-1; 10 bases fit TRBD2. This sequence was found in a woman in her forties or fifties with alopecia areata. Some clones in this sample may be carry-over from other donors' samples. DNA for the CDR3: TGTGCCAGCAACCCCCTAGCGGGAGTAATCAATGAGCAGTTCTTC. This translates into CASNPLAGVINEQFF.